This T cell receptor beta chain was sequenced for a study of CXCR3-negative and CXCR3-positive naive CD8 T cells. Turning to the study itself: Around 140 million TRB reads were obtained overall (about 1.5 +/- 0.3 million per library).

Triplicate sorts, around 300,000 cells apiece, were made for each CD8+ T cell subset. Within the CD8+ T cell compartment, naive cells were CD45RO-CCR7+CD27+CD95-. Researchers prepared the TRB cDNA libraries using 5' RACE with UMI labels. Reprocessing the 5' RACE reads, TCRdb reports a single entry for every CDR3 protein and omits DNA. The sample's table shows some 5,400 distinct CDR3 sequences. CDR3 size: 14 residues. Germline V gene sequence: CDR1 MDHEN, CDR2 SYDVKM. This clonotype registers medium-sized by frequency. Its antigen is not known. Whole-study findings and limits: Both naive subsets showed comparably high diversity, and memory CD8+ cells showed much lower diversity. Against CXCR3-negative naive cells, CXCR3-positive naive cells showed more hydrophobic TRB CDR3s.

The source is a human donor in good health. Some clones in this sample may be carry-over from other donors' samples. The chain carries TRBV28 and TRBJ1-4. What was sequenced was naive CXCR3+ CD8+ T cells from blood. Subset here: CD45RO-CCR7+CD27+CD95- naive CD8+ T cells expressing CXCR3 (TNR3+). The CDR3 here is CASSLTANNEKLFF.